The source of this T cell receptor (beta chain) is a study of shared clonotypes between healthy human individuals. General study results and limits: It was expected that sequencing depth would affect clonotype sharing among donors. The rarefaction results pointed to incomplete sorted-subset sequencing despite large depth.

As to this clone: What it binds is not known.

This CDR3 has 15 residues. Trimming stripped 5 bases from V and 2 bases from J, with 17 bases between. Germline V gene data show CDR1 as SGHRS and CDR2 as YFSETQ. Repertoires were generated with immunoSEQ multiplex PCR, while TCRdb's copy carries only in-frame clones and drops some. The table has approximately 740,000 clones, over 65% seen once. The specimen was memory CD4+ T cells sorted from blood. The subset was: CD45RA-negative fraction. The sequence was collected from a woman in her 30s in good health. The genes are TRBV5-1 and TRBJ2-7; D is possibly TRBD1 (6 bases). The CDR3 nucleotides are TGCGCCAGCAGGAACCACCCGACAGGAACCTACGAGCAGTACTTC. This translates into CASRNHPTGTYEQYF. Supplemented by reference TRBV5-1 and TRBJ2-7, the full variable domain reads KAGVTQTPRYLIKTRGQQVTLSCSPISGHRSVSWYQQTPGQGLQFLFEYFSETQRNKGNFPGRFSGRQFSNSRSEMNVSTLELGDSALYLCASRNHPTGTYEQYFGPGTRLTVT.